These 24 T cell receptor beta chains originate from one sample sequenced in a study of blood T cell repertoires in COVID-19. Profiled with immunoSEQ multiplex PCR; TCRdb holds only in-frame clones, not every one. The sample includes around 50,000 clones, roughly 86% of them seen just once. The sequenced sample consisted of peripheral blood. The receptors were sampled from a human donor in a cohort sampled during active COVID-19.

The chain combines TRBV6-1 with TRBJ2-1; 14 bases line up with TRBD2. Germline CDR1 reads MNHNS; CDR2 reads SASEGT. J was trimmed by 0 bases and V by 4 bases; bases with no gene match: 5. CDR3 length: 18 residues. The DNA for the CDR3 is TGTGCCAGCAGTGGACTAGCGGGGGGGATAAACTCCTACAATGAGCAGTTCTTC. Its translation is CASSGLAGGINSYNEQFF.

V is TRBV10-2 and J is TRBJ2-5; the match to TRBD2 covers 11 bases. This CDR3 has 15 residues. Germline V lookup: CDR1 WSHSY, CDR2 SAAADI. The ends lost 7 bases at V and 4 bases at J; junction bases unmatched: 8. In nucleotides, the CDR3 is TGCGCCAGCAATATAGCGGGAGGGCTAGGAGAGACCCAGTACTTC. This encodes CASNIAGGLGETQYF.

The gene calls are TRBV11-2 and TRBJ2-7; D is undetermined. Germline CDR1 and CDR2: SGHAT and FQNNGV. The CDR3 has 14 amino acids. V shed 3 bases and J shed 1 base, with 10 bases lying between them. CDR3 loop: CASSLSQFSYEQYF. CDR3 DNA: TGTGCCAGCAGCTTGTCACAGTTTTCCTACGAGCAGTACTTC.

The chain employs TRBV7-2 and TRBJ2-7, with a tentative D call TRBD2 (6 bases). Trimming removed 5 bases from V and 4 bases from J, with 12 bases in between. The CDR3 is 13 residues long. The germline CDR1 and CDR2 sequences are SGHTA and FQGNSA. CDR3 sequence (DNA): TGTGCCAGCAGCCGGGAGTGGATTTACGAGCAGTACTTC. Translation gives CASSREWIYEQYF.

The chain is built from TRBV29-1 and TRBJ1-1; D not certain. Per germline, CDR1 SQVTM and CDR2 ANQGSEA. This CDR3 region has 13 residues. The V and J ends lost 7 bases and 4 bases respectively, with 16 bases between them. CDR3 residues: CSAADHLSTEAFF. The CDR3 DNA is TGCAGCGCGGCCGACCATCTGAGCACTGAAGCTTTCTTT.

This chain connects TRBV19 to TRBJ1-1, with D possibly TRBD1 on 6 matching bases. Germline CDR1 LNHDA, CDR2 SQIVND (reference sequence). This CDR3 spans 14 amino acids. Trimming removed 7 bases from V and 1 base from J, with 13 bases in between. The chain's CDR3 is CASKYLGQNTEAFF. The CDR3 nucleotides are TGTGCCAGTAAGTATTTGGGACAGAACACTGAAGCTTTCTTT.

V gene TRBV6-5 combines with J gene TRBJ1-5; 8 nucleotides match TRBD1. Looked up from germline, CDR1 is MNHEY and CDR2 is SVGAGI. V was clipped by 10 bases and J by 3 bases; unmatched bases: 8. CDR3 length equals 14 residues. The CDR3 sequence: CANWRTGLNQPQHF. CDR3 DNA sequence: TGTGCCAACTGGCGGACAGGGCTCAATCAGCCCCAGCATTTT.

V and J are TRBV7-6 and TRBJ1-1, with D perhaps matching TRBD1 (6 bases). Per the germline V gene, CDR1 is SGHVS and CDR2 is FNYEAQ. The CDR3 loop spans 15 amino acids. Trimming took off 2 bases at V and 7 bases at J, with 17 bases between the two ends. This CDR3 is CASSLNAGAGLEAFF. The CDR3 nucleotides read TGTGCCAGCAGCTTAAACGCAGGGGCAGGACTTGAAGCTTTCTTT.

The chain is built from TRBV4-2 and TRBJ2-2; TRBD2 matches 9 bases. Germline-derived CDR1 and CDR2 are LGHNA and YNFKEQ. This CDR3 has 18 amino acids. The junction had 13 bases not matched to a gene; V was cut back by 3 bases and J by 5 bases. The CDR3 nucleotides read TGTGCCAGCAGCCAGAGAGGACTAGCGAGAACTGGAACCGGGGAGCTGTTTTTT. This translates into CASSQRGLARTGTGELFF.

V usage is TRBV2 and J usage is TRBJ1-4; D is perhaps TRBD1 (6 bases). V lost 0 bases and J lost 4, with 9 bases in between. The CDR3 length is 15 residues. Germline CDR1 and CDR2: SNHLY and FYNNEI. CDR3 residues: CASSEAVRGNEKLFF. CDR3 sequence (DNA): TGTGCCAGCAGTGAAGCGGTCAGGGGTAATGAAAAACTGTTTTTT.

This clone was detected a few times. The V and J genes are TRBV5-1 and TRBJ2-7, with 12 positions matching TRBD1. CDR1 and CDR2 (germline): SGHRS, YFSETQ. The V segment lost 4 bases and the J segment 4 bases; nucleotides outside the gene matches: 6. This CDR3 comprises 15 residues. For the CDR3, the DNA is TGCGCCAGCAGCCTGGGGACAGGGGGCATTTACGAGCAGTACTTC. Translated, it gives CASSLGTGGIYEQYF.

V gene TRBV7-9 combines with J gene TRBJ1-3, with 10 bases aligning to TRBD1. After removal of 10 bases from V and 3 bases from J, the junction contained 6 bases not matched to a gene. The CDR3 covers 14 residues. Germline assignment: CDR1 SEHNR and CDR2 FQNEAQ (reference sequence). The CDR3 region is CATRGQGFGNTIYF. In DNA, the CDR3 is TGTGCCACGCGGGGACAGGGGTTTGGAAACACCATATATTTT.

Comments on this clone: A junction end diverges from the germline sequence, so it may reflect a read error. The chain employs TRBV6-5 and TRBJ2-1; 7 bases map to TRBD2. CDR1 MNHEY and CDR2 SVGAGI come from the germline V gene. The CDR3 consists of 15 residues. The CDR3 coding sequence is TGTGCCAGCACTTACTCGGCGGGAGAGGACAATGAGCAGTTCTTC. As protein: CASTYSAGEDNEQFF.

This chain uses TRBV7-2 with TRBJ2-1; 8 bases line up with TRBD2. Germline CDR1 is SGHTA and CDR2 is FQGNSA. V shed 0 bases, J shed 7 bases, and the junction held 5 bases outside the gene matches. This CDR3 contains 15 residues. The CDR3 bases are TGTGCCAGCAGCTTAGCAGGGACTAGTCGGAATGAGCAGTTCTTC. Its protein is CASSLAGTSRNEQFF.

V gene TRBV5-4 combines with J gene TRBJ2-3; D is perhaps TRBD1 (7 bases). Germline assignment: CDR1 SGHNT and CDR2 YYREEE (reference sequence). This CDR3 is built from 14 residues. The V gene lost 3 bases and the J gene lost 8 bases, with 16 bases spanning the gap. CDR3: CASSYQGEAGTQYF. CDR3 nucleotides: TGTGCCAGCAGCTACCAGGGGGAGGCAGGTACGCAGTATTTT.

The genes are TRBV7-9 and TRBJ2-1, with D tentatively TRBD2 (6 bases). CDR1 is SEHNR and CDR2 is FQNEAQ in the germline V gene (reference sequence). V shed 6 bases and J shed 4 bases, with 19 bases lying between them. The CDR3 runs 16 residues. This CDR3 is CASSKDWRGSYNEQFF. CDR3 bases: TGTGCCAGCAGTAAAGACTGGCGGGGATCATACAATGAGCAGTTCTTC.

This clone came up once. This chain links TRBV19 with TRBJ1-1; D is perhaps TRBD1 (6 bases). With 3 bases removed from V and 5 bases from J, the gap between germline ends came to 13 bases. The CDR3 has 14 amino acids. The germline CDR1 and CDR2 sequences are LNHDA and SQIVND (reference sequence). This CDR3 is CASSIAQGLTEAFF. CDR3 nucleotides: TGTGCCAGTAGTATCGCCCAGGGGCTTACTGAAGCTTTCTTT.

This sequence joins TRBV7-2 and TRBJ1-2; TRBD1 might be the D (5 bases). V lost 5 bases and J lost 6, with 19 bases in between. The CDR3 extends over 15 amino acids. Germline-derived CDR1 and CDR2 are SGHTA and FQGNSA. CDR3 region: CASSQRRQGSDGYTF. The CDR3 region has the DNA TGTGCCAGCAGCCAGCGTCGGCAGGGCTCCGATGGCTACACCTTC.

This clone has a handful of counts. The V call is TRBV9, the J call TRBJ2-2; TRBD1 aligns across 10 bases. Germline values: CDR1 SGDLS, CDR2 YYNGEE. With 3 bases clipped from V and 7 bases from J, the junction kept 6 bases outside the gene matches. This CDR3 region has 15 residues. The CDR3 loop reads CASSARQGADGELFF. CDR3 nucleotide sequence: TGTGCCAGCAGCGCCCGACAGGGGGCGGACGGGGAGCTGTTTTTT.

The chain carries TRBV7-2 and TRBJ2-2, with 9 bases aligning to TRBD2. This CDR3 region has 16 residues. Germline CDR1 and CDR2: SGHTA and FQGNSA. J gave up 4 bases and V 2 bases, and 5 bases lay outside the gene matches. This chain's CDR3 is CASSLSAGGRTGELFF. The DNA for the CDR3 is TGTGCCAGCAGCTTATCCGCGGGGGGGCGCACCGGGGAGCTGTTTTTT.

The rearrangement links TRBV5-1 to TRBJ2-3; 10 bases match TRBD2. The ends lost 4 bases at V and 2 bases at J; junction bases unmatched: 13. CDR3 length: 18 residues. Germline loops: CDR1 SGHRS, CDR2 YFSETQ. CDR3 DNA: TGCGCCAGCAGCCCTACCGGGGCTAGCGGGAGATCCACAGATACGCAGTATTTT. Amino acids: CASSPTGASGRSTDTQYF.

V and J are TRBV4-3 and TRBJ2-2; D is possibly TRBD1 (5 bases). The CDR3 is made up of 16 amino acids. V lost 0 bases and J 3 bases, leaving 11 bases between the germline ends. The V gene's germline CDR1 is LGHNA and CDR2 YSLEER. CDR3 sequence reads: CASSQDRESYTGELFF. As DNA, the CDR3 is TGCGCCAGCAGCCAAGACAGGGAAAGCTACACCGGGGAGCTGTTTTTT.

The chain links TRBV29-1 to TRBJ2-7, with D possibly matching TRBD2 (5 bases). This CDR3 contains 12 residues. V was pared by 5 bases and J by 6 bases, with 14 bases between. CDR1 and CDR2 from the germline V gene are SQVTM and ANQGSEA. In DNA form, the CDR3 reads TGCAGCGTTTCACAGTTCCGGGGCGAGCAGTACTTC. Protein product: CSVSQFRGEQYF.

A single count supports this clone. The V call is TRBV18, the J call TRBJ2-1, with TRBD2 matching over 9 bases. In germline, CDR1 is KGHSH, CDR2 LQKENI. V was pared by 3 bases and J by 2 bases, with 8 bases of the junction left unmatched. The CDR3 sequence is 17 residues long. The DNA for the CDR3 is TGTGCCAGCTCACCGCGGGGGGGGAGTACGGCCTACAATGAGCAGTTCTTC. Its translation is CASSPRGGSTAYNEQFF. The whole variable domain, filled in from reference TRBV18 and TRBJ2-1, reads NAGVMQNPRHLVRRRGQEARLRCSPMKGHSHVYWYRQLPEEGLKFMVYLQKENIIDESGMPKERFSAEFPKEGPSILRIQQVVRGDSAAYFCASSPRGGSTAYNEQFFGPGTRLTVL.